This T cell receptor beta chain originates from a study of CD8 T cells in Susac syndrome. The authors carried out high-throughput sequencing of TCR beta. They applied it to CD8+ and CD4+ T cells obtained from blood. The multiple sclerosis control group comprised treatment-naive patients with stable or active relapsing-remitting disease. FACS was used to enrich TEMRA cells, whereas the CD8+ and CD4+ T cells were obtained by negative isolation. An input of roughly 0.45 to 1 ug of RNA was subjected to reverse transcription using random hexamers. Amplification of TCR beta CDR3 by immunoSEQ multiplex PCR spanned 54 Vbeta and 13 Jbeta. TCRdb re-analysed the immunoSEQ multiplex PCR reads in MiXCR, keeping a single row per CDR3 protein. This repertoire shows about 180,000 distinct CDR3 sequences, roughly 95% found once; its top ten account for roughly 0.16%. This receptor was obtained from a human donor with multiple sclerosis. Sequenced material: CD8+ T cells from PBMCs.

CDR3 DNA: TGTGCCAGCATGGCCAGCGGTCTCTCCTACGAGCAGTACTTC. Translated: CASMASGLSYEQYF. The V gene is TRBV2, the J gene TRBJ2-7, with a possible D match to TRBD2 (5 bases). Germline values: CDR1 SNHLY, CDR2 FYNNEI. Deletions cut 7 bases from V and 0 bases from J, with 13 bases between. The length of the CDR3 is 14 residues.